This note documents a single TCR beta chain sequence. This CDR3 is 13 amino acids long. Between the trimmed V and J ends, which lost 2 bases and 1 base, there was a span of 5 bases. Germline V gives CDR1 WSHSY, CDR2 SAAADI. The data belong to a study of OX40 agonist ivuxolimab in advanced cancers. Overall study: Every patient in dose escalation had hepatocellular carcinoma, melanoma, renal cell or head and neck cancer.

Clones were read by immunoSEQ multiplex PCR, and TCRdb kept only the in-frame ones, dropping some. The table records tens of thousands of clones, over 65% of them present only once. This TCR derives from an adult with an advanced solid tumor such as melanoma, head and neck, liver or kidney cancer. This sample comprised CD4+ or CD8+ T cells sorted from blood, obtained in a trial of the OX40 agonist ivuxolimab. This chain connects TRBV10-2 to TRBJ1-1; no reliable D call. The CDR3 DNA reads as TGCGCCAGCAGTGAGCCCAGGAACACTGAAGCTTTCTTT. It encodes CASSEPRNTEAFF.